These 13 T cell receptor beta chains share one sample of origin, sequenced in a study of sequential checkpoint blockade in melanoma. Here immunoSEQ multiplex PCR was the method, and the copy in TCRdb shows in-frame clones only, minus some. The repertoire holds nearly 4,000 clones, with roughly a fifth as singletons. Treatment in this sample: randomized to nivolumab then ipilimumab (arm A) or the reverse (arm B). Sequences were derived from tumor tissue (inferred from file names), sampled from a patient given nivolumab and ipilimumab in sequence. The receptor set was obtained from a human donor with melanoma.

By sample fraction, this clone is large. The CDR3 DNA follows: TGTGCCAGCTCTTCGGTCACCGGGGAGCTGTTTTTT. Protein product: CASSSVTGELFF. The chain links TRBV6-8 to TRBJ2-2, with D unresolved. The V end lost 8 bases, the J end lost 4 bases, and 8 bases lay between the germline ends. The germline V gene encodes CDR1 MNHGY and CDR2 SAAAGT. CDR3 length equals 12 residues.

V usage is TRBV6-8 and J usage is TRBJ1-1; a weak D match, TRBD1 (6 bases). CDR1 MNHGY and CDR2 SAAAGT come from the germline V gene. V lost 4 bases to trimming and J lost 2 bases, with 8 bases between them. The CDR3 consists of 13 residues. In nucleotides, the CDR3 is TGTGCCAGCAGTTGGACAGTAAACACTGAAGCTTTCTTT. It is translated as CASSWTVNTEAFF.

This clone was counted a few times. The chain links TRBV6-8 to TRBJ1-1, with a possible D match to TRBD1 (5 bases). CDR1 and CDR2 from the germline V gene are MNHGY and SAAAGT. The CDR3 length is 14 residues. V lost 6 bases to trimming and J lost 1 base, with 12 bases between them. CDR3 coding DNA: TGTGCCAGCAGAGAAGGACACCAGAACACTGAAGCTTTCTTT. This sequence encodes CASREGHQNTEAFF.

By sample share, this clone is medium-sized (0.01 to 0.1%). V usage is TRBV6-8 and J usage is TRBJ2-4, with no clear D. Looked up from germline, CDR1 is MNHGY and CDR2 is SAAAGT. The CDR3 length is 16 residues. V lost 5 bases, J lost 6 bases, and 20 bases lay in between. CDR3 nucleotides: TGTGCCAGCAGTAACCGGGCCGATAATCCTCTAAACATTCAGTACTTC. Amino acid sequence: CASSNRADNPLNIQYF.

Only a few counts were recorded for this clone. The V and J genes are TRBV28 and TRBJ1-5; a weak D match, TRBD1 (5 bases). The CDR3 totals 15 residues. Looked up from germline, CDR1 is MDHEN and CDR2 is SYDVKM. V was cut by 4 bases and J by 0 bases, with 10 bases left in between. The CDR3 loop reads CASSSGDYSNQPQHF. The CDR3 DNA reads TGTGCCAGCAGTTCGGGGGATTATAGCAATCAGCCCCAGCATTTT. Using reference TRBV28 and TRBJ1-5 for the parts outside the CDR3, the full variable domain is DVKVTQSSRYLVKRTGEKVFLECVQDMDHENMFWYRQDPGLGLRLIYFSYDVKMKEKGDIPEGYSVSREKKERFSLILESASTNQTSMYLCASSSGDYSNQPQHFGDGTRLSIL.

The chain is built from TRBV19 and TRBJ1-5; perhaps TRBD1 as D (5 bases). CDR3 size: 14 residues. Germline V CDR1 and CDR2: LNHDA, SQIVND (reference sequence). The V gene lost 3 bases and the J gene lost 5 bases, with 11 bases spanning the gap. The CDR3 DNA sequence: TGTGCCAGTAGTATGGGGGTGGGGGATCAGCCCCAGCATTTT. Residues: CASSMGVGDQPQHF.

The J gene is TRBJ1-4, the V gene TRBV6-8; the D gene is possibly TRBD1 (5 bases). V lost 2 bases, J lost 3 bases, and 16 bases lay in between. Germline V CDR1 and CDR2: MNHGY, SAAAGT. The CDR3 totals 17 residues. The CDR3 sequence: CASSYRDPGAANEKLFF. The CDR3 DNA is TGTGCCAGCAGTTACCGGGACCCGGGCGCGGCTAATGAAAAACTGTTTTTT.

This clone turned up a few times. The CDR3 spells CASSPRALQGNQPQHF. The CDR3 DNA follows: TGTGCCAGCAGTCCCCGGGCGCTCCAGGGCAATCAGCCCCAGCATTTT. This rearrangement joins TRBV25-1 to TRBJ1-5; D remains ambiguous. The CDR3 contains 16 residues. Looked up from germline, CDR1 is MGHDK and CDR2 is SYGVNS. The V and J ends lost 5 bases and 2 bases respectively, with 16 bases between them.

The chain carries TRBV9 and TRBJ1-1; D not resolved. The CDR3 has 12 residues. Germline V gives CDR1 SGDLS, CDR2 YYNGEE. The germline V and J ends were trimmed by 5 bases and 7 bases, with 12 bases remaining between them. The CDR3 here is CASRPQIGEAFF. The CDR3 coding sequence is TGTGCCAGCAGACCCCAGATTGGTGAAGCTTTCTTT.

This chain links TRBV6-8 with TRBJ1-2, with D maybe TRBD1 (6 bases). The CDR3 has 14 residues. CDR1 MNHGY and CDR2 SAAAGT come from the germline V gene. Deletions cut 6 bases from V and 7 bases from J, with 18 bases between. CDR3 sequence reads: CASRIPWTVAGYTF. For the CDR3, the DNA is TGTGCCAGCAGAATACCCTGGACAGTGGCTGGCTACACCTTC.

This clone was detected a few times. This chain joins TRBV5-1 and TRBJ2-6; 9 nucleotides line up with TRBD1. CDR3 size: 19 residues. Germline V gene data show CDR1 as SGHRS and CDR2 as YFSETQ. The V gene end was trimmed by 3 bases and the J gene end by 0 bases; junction bases not matched to a gene: 10. CDR3 region: CASSSYPGTGLSGANVLTF. Written as DNA, the CDR3 is TGCGCCAGCAGCTCCTACCCCGGGACAGGGCTCTCTGGGGCCAACGTCCTGACTTTC.

This clone has a handful of counts. V gene TRBV12-5 combines with J gene TRBJ2-3; D is perhaps TRBD1 (6 bases). The germline gives CDR1 LGHNT, CDR2 FRNRAP. The CDR3 extends over 13 amino acids. This CDR3 is CASSGDNTDTQYF. Here the CDR3 DNA reads TGTGCCAGCTCTGGGGACAACACAGATACGCAGTATTTT.

This clone was counted a few times. The chain has TRBV19 and TRBJ2-5; perhaps TRBD2 as D (6 bases). Between the trimmed V and J ends, which lost 4 bases and 4 bases, there was a span of 16 bases. CDR3 length equals 15 residues. Looked up from germline, CDR1 is LNHDA and CDR2 is SQIVND (reference sequence). The CDR3 bases are TGTGCCAGTAGTAGGGTTATCGGAGGGCCAGAGACCCAGTACTTC. Amino acids: CASSRVIGGPETQYF.